This TCR beta chain appears in the sequencing data of a study of control samples from healthy donors and cancer patients. Produced via immunoSEQ multiplex PCR; TCRdb's table is partial and in-frame only. The sample records about 190,000 clones, about 90% being singletons. This CDR3 has 11 residues. The V gene's germline CDR1 is GTSNPN and CDR2 SVGIG (reference sequence). V was cut by 0 bases and J by 8 bases, with 7 bases left in between. The rearrangement uses TRBV30 and TRBJ1-2; unclear D gene. Sequencing used blood. This TCR derives from a man aged 30 to 39 in good health. CDR3 in amino acids: CAWSVRKGYTF. The CDR3 DNA follows: TGTGCCTGGAGTGTACGAAAAGGCTACACCTTC.